This section outlines one TCR beta chain sequence together with its context. Its antigen remains unidentified. Trimming left V 4 bases short and J 7 bases short, with 19 bases between. Germline V gene sequence: CDR1 MNHNS, CDR2 SASEGT. The length of the CDR3 is 15 residues. Enrolled hyperthyroidism patients had a new diagnosis, a duration under 2 months, and an age of 18 to 65. The sample belongs to a study of Graves' ophthalmopathy and Graves' hyperthyroidism. Findings and caveats of the study: With almost 90% sensitivity and 75% to 84% specificity, a 13-signature model separated ophthalmopathy from stable hyperthyroidism. Blood also carried most expanded thyroid clonotypes exceeding 0.001 frequency.

Amplified material comprised TCR beta CDR3 regions derived from RNA transcripts. After a first-round RT-PCR with HTBI primers, a second-round multiplex PCR was run. TCRdb ran MiXCR on the multiplex PCR reads and lists one entry per CDR3 protein. The repertoire holds about 1.1 million distinct CDR3 sequences, with 35% to 45% as singletons. The sample was peripheral blood or thyroid tissue (not recorded which). J is TRBJ1-1 and V is TRBV6-1; D possibly corresponds to TRBD1 (5 bases). The sequence derives from an adult man with Graves' hyperthyroidism. CDR3 coding DNA: TGTGCCAGCAGTGTCCGAAAAGGGGTTCGGGATGAAGCTTTCTTT. Protein sequence: CASSVRKGVRDEAFF.